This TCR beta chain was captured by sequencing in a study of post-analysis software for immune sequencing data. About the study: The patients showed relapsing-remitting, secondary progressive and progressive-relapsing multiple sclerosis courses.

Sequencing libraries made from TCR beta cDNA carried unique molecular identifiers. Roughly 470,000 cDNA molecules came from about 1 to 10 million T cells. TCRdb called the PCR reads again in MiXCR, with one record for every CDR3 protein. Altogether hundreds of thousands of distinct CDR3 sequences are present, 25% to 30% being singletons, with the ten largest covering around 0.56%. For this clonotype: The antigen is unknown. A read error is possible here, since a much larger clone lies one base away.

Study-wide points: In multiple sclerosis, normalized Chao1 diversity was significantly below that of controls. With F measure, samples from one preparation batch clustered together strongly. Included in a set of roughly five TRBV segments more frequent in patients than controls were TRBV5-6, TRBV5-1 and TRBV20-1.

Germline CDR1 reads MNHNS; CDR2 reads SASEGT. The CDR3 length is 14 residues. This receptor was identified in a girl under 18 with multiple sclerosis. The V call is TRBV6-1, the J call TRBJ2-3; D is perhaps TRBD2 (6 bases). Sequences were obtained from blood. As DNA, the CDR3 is TGTGCCAACAGTGTGGGGGGTAGCACAGATACGCAGTATTTT. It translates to CANSVGGSTDTQYF.